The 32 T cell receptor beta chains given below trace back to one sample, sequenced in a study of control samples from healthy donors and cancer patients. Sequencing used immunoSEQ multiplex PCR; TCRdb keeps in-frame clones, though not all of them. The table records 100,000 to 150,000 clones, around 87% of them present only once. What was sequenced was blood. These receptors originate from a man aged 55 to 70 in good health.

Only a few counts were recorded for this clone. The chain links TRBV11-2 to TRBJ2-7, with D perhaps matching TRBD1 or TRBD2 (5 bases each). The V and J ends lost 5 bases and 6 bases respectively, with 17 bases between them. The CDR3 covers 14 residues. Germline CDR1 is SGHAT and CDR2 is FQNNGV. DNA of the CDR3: TGTGCCAGCAGCGAGGGGATTGGGTCAGGCGAGCAGTACTTC. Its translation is CASSEGIGSGEQYF.

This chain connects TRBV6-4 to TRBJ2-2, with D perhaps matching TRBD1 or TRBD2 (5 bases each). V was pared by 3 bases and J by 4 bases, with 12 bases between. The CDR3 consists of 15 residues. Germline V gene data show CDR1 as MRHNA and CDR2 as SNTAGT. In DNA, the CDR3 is TGTGCCAGCAGTGAAGTAGGGGACCTCACCGGGGAGCTGTTTTTT. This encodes CASSEVGDLTGELFF.

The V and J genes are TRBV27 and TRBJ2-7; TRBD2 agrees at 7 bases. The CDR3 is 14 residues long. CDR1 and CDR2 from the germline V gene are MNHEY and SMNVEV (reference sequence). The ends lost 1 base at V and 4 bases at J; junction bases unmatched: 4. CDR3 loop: CASSLLAGGYEQYF. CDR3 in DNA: TGTGCCAGCAGTTTATTGGCCGGGGGGTACGAGCAGTACTTC.

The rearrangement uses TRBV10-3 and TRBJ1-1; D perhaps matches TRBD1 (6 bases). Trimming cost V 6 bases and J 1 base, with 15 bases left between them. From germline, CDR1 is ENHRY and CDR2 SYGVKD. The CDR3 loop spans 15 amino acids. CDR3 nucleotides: TGTGCCATCAGCCAGACAGGAAACTCGAACACTGAAGCTTTCTTT. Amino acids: CAISQTGNSNTEAFF.

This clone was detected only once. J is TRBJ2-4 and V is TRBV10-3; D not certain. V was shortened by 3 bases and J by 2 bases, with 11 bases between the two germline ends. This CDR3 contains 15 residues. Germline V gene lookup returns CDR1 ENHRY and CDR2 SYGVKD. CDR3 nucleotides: TGTGCCATCAGTGACCCCGCATTGACCAAAAACATTCAGTACTTC. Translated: CAISDPALTKNIQYF.

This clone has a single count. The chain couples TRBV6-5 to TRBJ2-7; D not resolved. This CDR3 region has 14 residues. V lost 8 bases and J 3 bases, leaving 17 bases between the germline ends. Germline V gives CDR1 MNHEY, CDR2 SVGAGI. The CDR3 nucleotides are TGTGCCAGCGCCATGGGCAGGAACCTCTACGAGCAGTACTTC. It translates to CASAMGRNLYEQYF.

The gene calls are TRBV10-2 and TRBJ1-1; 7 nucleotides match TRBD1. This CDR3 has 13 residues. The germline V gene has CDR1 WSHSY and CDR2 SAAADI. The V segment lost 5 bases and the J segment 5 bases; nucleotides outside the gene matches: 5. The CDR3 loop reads CASSSQGRTEAFF. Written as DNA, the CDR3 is TGCGCCAGCAGTTCACAGGGGCGGACTGAAGCTTTCTTT.

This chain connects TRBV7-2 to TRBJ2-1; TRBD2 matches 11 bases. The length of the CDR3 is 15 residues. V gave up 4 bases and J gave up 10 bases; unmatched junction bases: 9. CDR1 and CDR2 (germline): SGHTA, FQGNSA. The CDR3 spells CASSSDSGGAREQFF. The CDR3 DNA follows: TGTGCCAGCAGCTCGGATAGCGGGGGGGCCCGAGAGCAGTTCTTC.

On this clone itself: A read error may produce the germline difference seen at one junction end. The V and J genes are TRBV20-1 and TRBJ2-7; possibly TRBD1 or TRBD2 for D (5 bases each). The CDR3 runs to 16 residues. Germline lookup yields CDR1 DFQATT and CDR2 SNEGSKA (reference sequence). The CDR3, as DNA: TGCAGTGCTAGTAAGGTTATTGGGACCCTCTCCCACGAGCAGTACTTC. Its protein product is CSASKVIGTLSHEQYF.

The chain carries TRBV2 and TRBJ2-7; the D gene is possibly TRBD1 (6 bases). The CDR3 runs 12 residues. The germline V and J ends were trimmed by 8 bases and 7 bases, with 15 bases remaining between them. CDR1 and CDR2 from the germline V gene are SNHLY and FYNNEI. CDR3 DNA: TGTGCCAGCGCCCGGACAGTGGGAGAGCAGTACTTC. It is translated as CASARTVGEQYF.

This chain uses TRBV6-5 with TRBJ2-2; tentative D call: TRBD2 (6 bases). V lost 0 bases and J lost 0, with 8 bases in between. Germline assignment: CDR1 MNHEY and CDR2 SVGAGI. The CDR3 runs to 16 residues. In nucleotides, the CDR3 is TGTGCCAGCAGTTACTCGGGACTTACGAACACCGGGGAGCTGTTTTTT. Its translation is CASSYSGLTNTGELFF.

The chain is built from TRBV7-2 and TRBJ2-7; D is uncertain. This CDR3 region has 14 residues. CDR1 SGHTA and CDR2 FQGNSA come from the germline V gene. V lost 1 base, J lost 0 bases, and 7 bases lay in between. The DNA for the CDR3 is TGTGCCAGCAGCTTAGTCGCTAGCTCCTACGAGCAGTACTTC. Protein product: CASSLVASSYEQYF.

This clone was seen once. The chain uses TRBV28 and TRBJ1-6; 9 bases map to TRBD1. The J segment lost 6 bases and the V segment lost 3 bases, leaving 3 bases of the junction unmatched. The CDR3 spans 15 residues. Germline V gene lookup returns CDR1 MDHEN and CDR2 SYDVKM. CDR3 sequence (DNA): TGTGCCAGCAGTTTGGGGACAGGGCCTAATTCACCCCTCCACTTT. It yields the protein CASSLGTGPNSPLHF.

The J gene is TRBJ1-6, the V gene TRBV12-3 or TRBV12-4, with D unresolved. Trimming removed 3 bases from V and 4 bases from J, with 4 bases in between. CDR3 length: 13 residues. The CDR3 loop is CASSLAYNSPLHF. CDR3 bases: TGTGCCAGCAGTTTGGCATATAATTCACCCCTCCACTTT.

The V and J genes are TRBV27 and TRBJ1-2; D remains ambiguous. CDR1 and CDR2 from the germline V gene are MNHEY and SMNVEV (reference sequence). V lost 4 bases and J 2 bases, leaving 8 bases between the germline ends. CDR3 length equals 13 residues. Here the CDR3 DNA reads TGTGCCAGCAGTTCGACACTAAACTATGGCTACACCTTC. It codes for CASSSTLNYGYTF.

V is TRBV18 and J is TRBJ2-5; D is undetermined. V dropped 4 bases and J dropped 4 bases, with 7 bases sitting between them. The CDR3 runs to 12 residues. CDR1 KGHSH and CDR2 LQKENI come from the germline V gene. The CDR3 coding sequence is TGTGCCAGCTCACAAACGGGAGAGACCCAGTACTTC. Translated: CASSQTGETQYF. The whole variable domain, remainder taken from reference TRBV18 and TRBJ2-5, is NAGVMQNPRHLVRRRGQEARLRCSPMKGHSHVYWYRQLPEEGLKFMVYLQKENIIDESGMPKERFSAEFPKEGPSILRIQQVVRGDSAAYFCASSQTGETQYFGPGTRLLVL.

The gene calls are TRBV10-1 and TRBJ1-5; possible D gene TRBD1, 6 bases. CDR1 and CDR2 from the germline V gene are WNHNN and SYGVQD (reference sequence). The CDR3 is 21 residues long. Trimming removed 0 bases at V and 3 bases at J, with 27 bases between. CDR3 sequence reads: CASSESGTPLRRALSNQPQHF. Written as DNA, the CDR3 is TGCGCCAGCAGTGAGTCCGGGACACCCCTTAGGCGGGCCCTTTCCAATCAGCCCCAGCATTTT.

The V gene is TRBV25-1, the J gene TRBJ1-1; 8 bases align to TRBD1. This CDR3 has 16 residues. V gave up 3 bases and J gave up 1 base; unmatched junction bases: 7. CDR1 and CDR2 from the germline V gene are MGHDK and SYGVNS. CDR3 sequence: CASSESSTGGNTEAFF. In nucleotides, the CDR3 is TGTGCCAGCAGTGAGTCGTCCACAGGGGGGAACACTGAAGCTTTCTTT.

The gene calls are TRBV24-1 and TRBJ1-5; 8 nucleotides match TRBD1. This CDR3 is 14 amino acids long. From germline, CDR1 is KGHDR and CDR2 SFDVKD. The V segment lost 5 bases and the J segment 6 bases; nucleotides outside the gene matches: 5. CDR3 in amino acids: CATSAKDRVQPQHF. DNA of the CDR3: TGTGCCACCAGTGCGAAGGACAGGGTTCAGCCCCAGCATTTT.

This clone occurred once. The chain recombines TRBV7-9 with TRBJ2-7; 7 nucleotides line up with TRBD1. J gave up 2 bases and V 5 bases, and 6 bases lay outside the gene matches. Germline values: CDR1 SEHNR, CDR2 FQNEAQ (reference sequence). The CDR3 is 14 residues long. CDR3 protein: CASSHETGPYEQYF. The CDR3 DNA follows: TGTGCCAGCAGCCACGAGACAGGGCCCTACGAGCAGTACTTC.

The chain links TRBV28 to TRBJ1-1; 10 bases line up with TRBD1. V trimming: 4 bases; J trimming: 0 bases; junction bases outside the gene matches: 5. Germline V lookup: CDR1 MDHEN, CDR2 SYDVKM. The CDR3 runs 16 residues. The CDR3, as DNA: TGTGCCAGCAGTTCCGGGACAGGGGAGGTGAACACTGAAGCTTTCTTT. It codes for CASSSGTGEVNTEAFF.

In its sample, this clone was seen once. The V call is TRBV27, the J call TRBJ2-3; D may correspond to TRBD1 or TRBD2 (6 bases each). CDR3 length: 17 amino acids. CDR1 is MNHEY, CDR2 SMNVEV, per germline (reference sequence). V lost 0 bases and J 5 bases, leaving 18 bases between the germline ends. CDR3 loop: CASSLSGGGVFGDTQYF. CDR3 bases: TGTGCCAGCAGTTTATCCGGGGGCGGGGTATTTGGAGATACGCAGTATTTT.

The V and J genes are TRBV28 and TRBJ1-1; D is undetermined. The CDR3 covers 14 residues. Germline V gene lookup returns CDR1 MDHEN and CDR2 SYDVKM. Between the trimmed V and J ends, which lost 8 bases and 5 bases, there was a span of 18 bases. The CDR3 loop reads CASATTPSVTEAFF. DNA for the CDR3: TGTGCCAGCGCCACTACCCCGTCCGTAACTGAAGCTTTCTTT.

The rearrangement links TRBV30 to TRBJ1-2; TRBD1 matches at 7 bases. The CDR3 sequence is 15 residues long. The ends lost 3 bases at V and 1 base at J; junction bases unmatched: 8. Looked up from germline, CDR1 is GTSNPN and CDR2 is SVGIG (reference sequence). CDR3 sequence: CAWRKPGGDNYGYTF. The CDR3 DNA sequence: TGTGCCTGGAGAAAGCCAGGGGGAGATAACTATGGCTACACCTTC.

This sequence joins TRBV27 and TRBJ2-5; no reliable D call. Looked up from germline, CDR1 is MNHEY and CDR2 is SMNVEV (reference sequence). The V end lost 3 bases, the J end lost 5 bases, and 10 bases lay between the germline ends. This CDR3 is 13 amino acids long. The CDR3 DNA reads TGTGCCAGCAGTTTCACACTCAGGGAGACCCAGTACTTC. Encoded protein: CASSFTLRETQYF.

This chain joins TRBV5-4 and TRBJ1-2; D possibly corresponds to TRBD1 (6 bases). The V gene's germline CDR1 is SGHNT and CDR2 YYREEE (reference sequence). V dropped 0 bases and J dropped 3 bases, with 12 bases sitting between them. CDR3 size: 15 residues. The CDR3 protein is CASSLVGGADYGYTF. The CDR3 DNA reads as TGTGCCAGCAGCTTGGTAGGGGGGGCGGACTATGGCTACACCTTC.

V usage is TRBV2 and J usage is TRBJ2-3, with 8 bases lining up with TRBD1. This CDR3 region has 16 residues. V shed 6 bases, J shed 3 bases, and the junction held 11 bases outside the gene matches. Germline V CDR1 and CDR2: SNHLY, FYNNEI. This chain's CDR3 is CASSDSDRAGTDTQYF. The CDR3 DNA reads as TGTGCCAGCAGCGACTCGGACAGGGCAGGTACAGATACGCAGTATTTT.

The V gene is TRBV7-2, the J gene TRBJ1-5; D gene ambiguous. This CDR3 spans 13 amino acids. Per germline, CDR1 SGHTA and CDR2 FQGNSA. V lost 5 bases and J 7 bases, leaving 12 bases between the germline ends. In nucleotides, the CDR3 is TGTGCCAGCAGCCCCCGCGAATTGCAGCCCCAGCATTTT. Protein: CASSPRELQPQHF.

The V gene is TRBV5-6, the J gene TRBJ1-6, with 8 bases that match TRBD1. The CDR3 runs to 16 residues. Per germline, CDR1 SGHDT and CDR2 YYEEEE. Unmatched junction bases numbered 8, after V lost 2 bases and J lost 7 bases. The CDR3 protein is CASSFWTGYYNSPLHF. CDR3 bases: TGTGCCAGCAGCTTTTGGACAGGGTATTACAATTCACCCCTCCACTTT.

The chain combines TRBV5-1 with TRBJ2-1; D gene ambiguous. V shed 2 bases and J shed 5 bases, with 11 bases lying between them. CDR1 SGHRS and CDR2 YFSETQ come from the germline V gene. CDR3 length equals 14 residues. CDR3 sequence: CASSLGQVNNEQFF. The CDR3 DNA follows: TGCGCCAGCAGCTTAGGGCAGGTCAACAATGAGCAGTTCTTC.

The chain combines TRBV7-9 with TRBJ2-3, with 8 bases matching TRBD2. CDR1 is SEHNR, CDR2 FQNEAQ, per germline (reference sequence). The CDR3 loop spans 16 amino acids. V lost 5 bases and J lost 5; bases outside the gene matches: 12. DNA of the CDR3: TGTGCCAGCAGCCCATTTGTAGCGGGGATGGAAGATACGCAGTATTTT. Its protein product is CASSPFVAGMEDTQYF.

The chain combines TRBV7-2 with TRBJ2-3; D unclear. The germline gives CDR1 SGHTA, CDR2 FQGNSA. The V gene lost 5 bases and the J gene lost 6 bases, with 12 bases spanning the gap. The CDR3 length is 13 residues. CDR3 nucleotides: TGTGCCAGCAGCGAGACCGGGTGGGATACGCAGTATTTT. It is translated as CASSETGWDTQYF.